The following is a TCR beta chain sequence with its context. Its specificity is unknown. This entry is derived from a study of blood T cells in healthy people across ages. Germline-derived CDR1 and CDR2 are KGHSH and LQKENI. With V trimmed by 3 bases and J by 7 bases, 8 bases remained unmatched. The CDR3 totals 14 residues. Study findings and constraints: More naive CD4+ cells and higher diversity were found in long-lived than in aged donors. When one million T cells were used, diversity estimates were thought to be underestimates.

A second about 6 to 12 cycle PCR used barcoded and J-beta primers. TCRdb ran MiXCR on the 5' RACE reads and lists one entry per CDR3 protein. The data show around 870,000 distinct CDR3 sequences, with roughly 26% seen just once and about 18% held by the top ten. Input material: blood. The TCR was taken from an elderly woman in good health. J is TRBJ1-2 and V is TRBV18, with TRBD1 identical over 7 bases. CDR3 DNA: TGTGCCAGCTCACCCATAGAGGGGGCGCGTGGCTACACCTTC. Translating gives CASSPIEGARGYTF.